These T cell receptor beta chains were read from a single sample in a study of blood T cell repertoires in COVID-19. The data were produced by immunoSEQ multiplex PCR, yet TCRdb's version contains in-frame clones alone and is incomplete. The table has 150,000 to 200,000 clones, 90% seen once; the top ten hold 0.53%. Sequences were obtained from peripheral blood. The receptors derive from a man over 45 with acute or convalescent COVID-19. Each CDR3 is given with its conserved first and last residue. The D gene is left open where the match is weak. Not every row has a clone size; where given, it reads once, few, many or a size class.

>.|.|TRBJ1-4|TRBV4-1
CASSQDPPWTVGDATNEKLFF
TGCGCCAGCAGCCAAGATCCCCCGTGGACAGTGGGAGATGCAACTAATGAAAAACTGTTTTTT
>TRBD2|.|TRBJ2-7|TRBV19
CASSIGAGGILYEQYF
TGTGCCAGTAGTATAGGTGCGGGAGGTATTCTCTACGAGCAGTACTTC
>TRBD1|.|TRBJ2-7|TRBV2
CASSKGGQGFSYEQYF
TGTGCCAGCAGTAAAGGGGGACAGGGTTTCTCCTACGAGCAGTACTTC
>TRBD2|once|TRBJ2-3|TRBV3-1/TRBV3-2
CASSQARTSGRLSRTDTQYF
TGTGCCAGCAGCCAAGCTAGGACTAGCGGGAGATTGAGTCGGACAGATACGCAGTATTTT
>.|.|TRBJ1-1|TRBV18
CASSPIRGWNTEAFF
TGTGCCAGCTCACCAATTCGAGGGTGGAACACTGAAGCTTTCTTT
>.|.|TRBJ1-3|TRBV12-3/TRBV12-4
CASIRRQTDTIYF
TGTGCCAGCATTAGGAGACAGACGGACACCATATATTTT
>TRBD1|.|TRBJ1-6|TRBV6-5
CASSRGQRNSPLHF
TGTGCCAGCAGTCGGGGACAGCGCAATTCACCCCTCCACTTT
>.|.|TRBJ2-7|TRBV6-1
CASSEQRAYEQYF
TGTGCCAGCAGTGAACAGCGGGCCTACGAGCAGTACTTC
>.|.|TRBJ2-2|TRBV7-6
CASSFQGGTNTGELFF
TGTGCCAGCAGCTTCCAGGGCGGGACGAACACCGGGGAGCTGTTTTTT
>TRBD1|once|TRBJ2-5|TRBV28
CASSSGQGLETQYF
TGTGCCAGCAGTTCGGGACAGGGTCTAGAGACCCAGTACTTC